The present entry profiles one T cell receptor beta chain with its context. One end of the junction does not line up with germline, which may come from a read error. The authors built bulk TCR libraries by previously described methods with listed TCR primers. TCRdb re-analysed the PCR reads in MiXCR, keeping a single row per CDR3 protein. The sample consists of 50,000 to 70,000 distinct CDR3 sequences, approximately 18% of them appearing once. CDR3 length equals 14 residues. Germline V CDR1 and CDR2: LNHNV, YYDKDF (reference sequence). This entry is derived from a study of molecular identifiers for immune sequencing clone quantification.

The sequence came from a human donor in good health. Some libraries in this study had Jurkat cell RNA spiked in. The sequenced sample was naive CD8+ T cells from blood, with Jurkat cell RNA spiked in. Documented subset: FACS-sorted CD8+CD4-CCR7+CD45RA+ naive T cells. This rearrangement joins TRBV15 to TRBJ2-7; D gene uncertain. CDR3 residues: CAASRDLVTYEQYF. The CDR3 nucleotides read TGTGCCGCCAGCAGAGATTTGGTTACCTACGAGCAGTACTTC.